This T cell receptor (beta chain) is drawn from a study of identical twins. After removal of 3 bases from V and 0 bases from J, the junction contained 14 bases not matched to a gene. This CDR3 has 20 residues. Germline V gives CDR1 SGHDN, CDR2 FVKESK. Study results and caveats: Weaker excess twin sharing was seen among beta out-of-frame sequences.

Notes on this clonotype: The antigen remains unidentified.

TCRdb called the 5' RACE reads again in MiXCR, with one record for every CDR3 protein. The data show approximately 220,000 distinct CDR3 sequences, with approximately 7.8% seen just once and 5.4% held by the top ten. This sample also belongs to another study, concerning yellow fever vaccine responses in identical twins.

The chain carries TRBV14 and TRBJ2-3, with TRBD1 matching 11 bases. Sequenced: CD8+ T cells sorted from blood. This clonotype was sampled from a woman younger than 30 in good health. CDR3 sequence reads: CASSHQDRGPFRESTDTQYF. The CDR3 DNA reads TGTGCCAGCAGCCACCAGGACAGGGGGCCGTTTCGGGAGAGCACAGATACGCAGTATTTT.